The 29 T cell receptor beta chains below come from one sample, sequenced in a study of T-cell reconstitution after alpha-beta-depleted transplantation in children. Overall study results and limits: Newly produced T cells mostly accounted for T-cell counts and diversity one year post-transplant.

The TCRbeta library incorporated unique molecular identifiers. TCRdb re-analysed the PCR reads in MiXCR, keeping a single row per CDR3 protein. The top ten hold around 10% of the sample, which has some 300,000 distinct CDR3 sequences, nearly 8% seen once. These TCRs are of unknown antigen specificity. This material consisted of peripheral blood, taken 360 days after TCRalphabeta/CD19-depleted stem cell transplant. These receptors all come from a female patient aged 2-15 years who had a stem cell transplant for Fanconi anemia, so the T cells may come from the graft donor.

There are a few counts of this clonotype. J is TRBJ1-2 and V is TRBV11-2, with no clear D. This CDR3 spans 15 amino acids. Germline lookup yields CDR1 SGHAT and CDR2 FQNNGV. The V and J ends lost 4 bases and 1 base respectively, with 13 bases between them. CDR3 region: CASSSFRTGNYGYTF. In DNA form, the CDR3 reads TGTGCCAGCAGCTCCTTTCGGACGGGTAACTATGGCTACACCTTC.

Many counts were recorded for this clonotype. The rearrangement links TRBV20-1 to TRBJ1-5, with D possibly TRBD1 on 6 matching bases. The CDR3 loop spans 15 amino acids. Trimming took off 0 bases at V and 7 bases at J, with 16 bases between the two ends. Looked up from germline, CDR1 is DFQATT and CDR2 is SNEGSKA (reference sequence). The DNA of the CDR3 is TGCAGTGCTAGAGATAGGCAGGGGCCGGGGCAGCCCCAGCATTTT. It yields the protein CSARDRQGPGQPQHF.

This clonotype was detected a few times. The chain links TRBV7-9 to TRBJ1-1, with a tentative D call TRBD1 (5 bases). V gave up 3 bases and J gave up 1 base, with 9 bases separating them. The CDR3 runs 14 residues. Germline CDR1 and CDR2: SEHNR and FQNEAQ (reference sequence). CDR3: CASSFAQGNTEAFF. CDR3 coding DNA: TGTGCCAGCAGCTTCGCCCAGGGGAACACTGAAGCTTTCTTT.

At least ten counts were recorded for this clonotype. The chain joins TRBV5-1 to TRBJ2-1; 14 nucleotides match TRBD2. V shed 0 bases and J 5 bases; nucleotides not matched to a gene: 4. The CDR3 runs to 17 residues. Germline V gives CDR1 SGHRS, CDR2 YFSETQ. This chain's CDR3 is CASSLGLAGGADNEQFF. Here the CDR3 DNA reads TGCGCCAGCAGCTTGGGACTAGCGGGGGGGGCCGACAATGAGCAGTTCTTC.

This clonotype was counted ten times or more. J is TRBJ1-4 and V is TRBV5-1; 8 positions agree with TRBD1. Germline assignment: CDR1 SGHRS and CDR2 YFSETQ. The V and J ends lost 5 bases and 7 bases, in that order; junction bases with no gene match: 10. The CDR3 length is 15 residues. CDR3 sequence: CASRPPTGGTEKLFF. The CDR3 region has the DNA TGCGCCAGCAGGCCGCCTACAGGGGGTACTGAAAAACTGTTTTTT.

This clonotype was detected many times. The chain links TRBV29-1 to TRBJ2-5; tentatively, D is TRBD1 or TRBD2 (7 bases each). This CDR3 spans 15 amino acids. The V end lost 0 bases, the J end lost 7 bases, and 18 bases lay between the germline ends. Germline loops: CDR1 SQVTM, CDR2 ANQGSEA. The CDR3 DNA is TGCAGCGTTGAAGATCTGGCGGGCAGGGGGGGGACCCAGTACTTC. This gives the protein CSVEDLAGRGGTQYF.

This clonotype was seen ten or more times. This chain uses TRBV6-6 with TRBJ2-7; no definite D call. This CDR3 spans 12 amino acids. The ends were cut back, 6 bases at V and 7 bases at J, with 13 bases in the middle. Germline loops: CDR1 MNHNY, CDR2 SVGAGI (reference sequence). CDR3 region: CASSFTFVEQYF. The DNA of the CDR3 is TGTGCCAGCAGCTTTACGTTCGTGGAGCAGTACTTC.

This clonotype showed up just a few times. The rearrangement joins TRBV27 to TRBJ1-1; D is ambiguous. Germline V gene lookup returns CDR1 MNHEY and CDR2 SMNVEV (reference sequence). Between the trimmed V and J ends, which lost 2 bases and 6 bases, there was a span of 13 bases. The CDR3 is 14 residues long. The CDR3 bases are TGTGCCAGCAGTTTAATGGTCCGGAGCGCTGAAGCTTTCTTT. Translation gives CASSLMVRSAEAFF.

The chain recombines TRBV6-2 or TRBV6-3 with TRBJ1-1; 9 nucleotides agree with TRBD1. The CDR3 runs 19 residues. Germline lookup yields CDR1 MNHEY and CDR2 SVGEGT. Trimming cost V 6 bases and J 0 bases; bases outside gene matches: 17. The DNA of the CDR3 is TGTGCCAGCAGCCGCCGGGACAGGGTGGCGGGTCCTATGAACACTGAAGCTTTCTTT. It translates to CASSRRDRVAGPMNTEAFF.

This clonotype was recorded a few times. This sequence joins TRBV25-1 and TRBJ2-4, with 11 bases fitting TRBD2. This CDR3 has 16 amino acids. Per the germline V gene, CDR1 is MGHDK and CDR2 is SYGVNS. The trim removed 1 base at V and 1 base at J, leaving 0 bases unmatched. This CDR3 is CASSESSGGAKNIQYF. CDR3 nucleotide sequence: TGTGCCAGCAGTGAATCTAGCGGGGGGGCCAAAAACATTCAGTACTTC.

This clonotype was recorded many times. V gene TRBV5-1 combines with J gene TRBJ1-2; TRBD1 matches 9 bases. The germline V gene encodes CDR1 SGHRS and CDR2 YFSETQ. The CDR3 is 14 residues long. The junction had 8 bases not matched to a gene; V was cut back by 4 bases and J by 7 bases. CDR3 DNA: TGCGCCAGCAGCCGAACAGGGGGCGCGGGTGGCTACACCTTC. This codes for CASSRTGGAGGYTF.

This clonotype came up many times. The chain couples TRBV19 to TRBJ2-3, with 14 bases matching TRBD2. Germline CDR1 reads LNHDA; CDR2 reads SQIVND (reference sequence). After removal of 4 bases from V and 4 bases from J, the junction contained 1 base not matched to a gene. The CDR3 spans 15 residues. Here the CDR3 reads CASSTGLAGADTQYF. The DNA of the CDR3 is TGTGCCAGTAGTACGGGACTAGCGGGAGCAGATACGCAGTATTTT.

This clonotype showed up many times. V usage is TRBV5-1 and J usage is TRBJ2-2, with a weak D call TRBD2 (5 bases). The CDR3 has 15 amino acids. Germline V lookup: CDR1 SGHRS, CDR2 YFSETQ. V was pared by 5 bases and J by 1 base, with 12 bases between. CDR3 sequence (DNA): TGCGCCAGCAGGGGTCGGAGCGGGAACACCGGGGAGCTGTTTTTT. It codes for CASRGRSGNTGELFF.

The chain is built from TRBV6-2 or TRBV6-3 and TRBJ2-4; weak D call: TRBD2 (5 bases). The V end lost 3 bases, the J end lost 7 bases, and 16 bases lay between the germline ends. Looked up from germline, CDR1 is MNHEY and CDR2 is SVGEGT. The CDR3 covers 15 residues. This chain's CDR3 is CASSYGPGGGNIQYF. CDR3 in DNA: TGTGCCAGCAGTTATGGGCCAGGAGGAGGCAACATTCAGTACTTC.

This clonotype was found a few times. CDR3 nucleotide sequence: TGTGCCAGCAGCTACAGGGCCCCAGCTAACTATGGCTACACCTTC. Amino acids: CASSYRAPANYGYTF. V and J are TRBV7-2 and TRBJ1-2; perhaps TRBD1 as D (6 bases). The CDR3 runs 15 residues. Germline V gene lookup returns CDR1 SGHTA and CDR2 FQGNSA. Trimming cost V 4 bases and J 0 bases, with 12 bases left between them.

The sample holds many counts of this clonotype. The rearrangement uses TRBV9 and TRBJ2-3; D is unresolved. V lost 3 bases to trimming and J lost 2 bases, with 4 bases between them. CDR1 and CDR2 (germline): SGDLS, YYNGEE. This CDR3 has 12 residues. As DNA, the CDR3 is TGTGCCAGCAGCGGGAACACAGATACGCAGTATTTT. Amino acids: CASSGNTDTQYF.

Ten or more counts support this clonotype. The V and J genes are TRBV10-1 and TRBJ2-2; weak D call: TRBD1 (5 bases). Germline V gene lookup returns CDR1 WNHNN and CDR2 SYGVQD (reference sequence). The CDR3 is made up of 13 amino acids. Trimming left V 3 bases short and J 4 bases short, with 6 bases between. CDR3 loop: CASSDRATGELFF. Written as DNA, the CDR3 is TGCGCCAGCAGTGACAGGGCCACCGGGGAGCTGTTTTTT.

The chain recombines TRBV21-1 with TRBJ2-7; the D call in the table, TRBD2, was not verified against the DNA. TRBV21-1 is shown as a pseudogene. The CDR3 covers 16 residues. The CDR3 spells CASSMSSGGLTYEQYV. CDR3 DNA sequence: TGTGCCAGCAGCATGTCCAGCGGGGGTCTTACCTACGAGCAGTACGTC.

There are many counts of this clonotype. V gene TRBV6-2 or TRBV6-3 combines with J gene TRBJ2-7; D uncertain. Trimming took 2 bases from V and 4 from J, leaving 12 bases between them. In germline, CDR1 is MNHEY, CDR2 SVGEGT. CDR3 length: 14 amino acids. The CDR3 loop is CASSYEGNHYEQYF. In DNA form, the CDR3 reads TGTGCCAGCAGTTACGAAGGGAACCATTACGAGCAGTACTTC.

This clonotype has only a few counts. The V gene is TRBV20-1, the J gene TRBJ1-5; D perhaps matches TRBD1 (6 bases). The CDR3 covers 13 residues. Germline lookup yields CDR1 DFQATT and CDR2 SNEGSKA (reference sequence). With 2 bases removed from V and 7 bases from J, the gap between germline ends came to 12 bases. This CDR3 reads CSARSDSEQPQHF. The CDR3 DNA reads TGCAGTGCTAGATCGGACAGTGAACAGCCCCAGCATTTT.

This clonotype was counted only a few times. The chain links TRBV28 to TRBJ1-1; D perhaps matches TRBD1 (5 bases). V lost 11 bases, J lost 8 bases, and 39 bases lay in between. In germline, CDR1 is MDHEN, CDR2 SYDVKM. CDR3 length: 19 residues. The CDR3 protein is CALSLFAWGITGISKEAFF. The CDR3 DNA reads as TGTGCCCTCAGTTTATTTGCTTGGGGAATAACAGGCATATCAAAGGAAGCTTTCTTT.

This sequence joins TRBV18 and TRBJ2-2; 7 bases map to TRBD1. The CDR3 has 17 residues. Germline trimming cut 2 bases from V and 0 bases from J; bases unmatched to any gene: 6. In germline, CDR1 is KGHSH, CDR2 LQKENI. This CDR3 is CASSPFDRAPNTGELFF. The CDR3 DNA sequence: TGTGCCAGCTCACCATTTGACAGGGCCCCGAACACCGGGGAGCTGTTTTTT.

This clonotype came up many times. This chain uses TRBV10-2 with TRBJ2-7; unclear D gene. CDR3 length equals 12 residues. V shed 2 bases and J shed 2 bases, with 4 bases lying between them. CDR1 and CDR2 (germline): WSHSY, SAAADI. The CDR3 nucleotides are TGCGCCAGCAGTGAGACTCCCTACGAGCAGTACTTC. Translating it yields CASSETPYEQYF.

For this clonotype: The DNA is left out, because the CDR3 cannot be placed on it with certainty; the CDR3 is given as TCRdb lists it. This rearrangement joins TRBV5-1 to TRBJ2-2; the table's D gene call, TRBD1, was not cross checked with the DNA. The germline CDR1 and CDR2 sequences are SGHRS and YFSETQ. The CDR3 adds up to 16 amino acids, both ends counted. CDR3 sequence: CARVPRAVRTPGSCFF.

This clonotype came up many times. CDR3 region: CASNSGRNSYEQYF. CDR3 bases: TGCGCCAGCAATAGCGGGAGGAACTCCTACGAGCAGTACTTC. The chain combines TRBV5-1 with TRBJ2-7, with 10 bases that match TRBD2. This CDR3 is built from 14 residues. J was trimmed by 0 bases and V by 6 bases; bases with no gene match: 3. The V gene's germline CDR1 is SGHRS and CDR2 YFSETQ.

This clonotype was found many times. The chain employs TRBV29-1 and TRBJ2-1; 8 nucleotides match TRBD1. Germline V lookup: CDR1 SQVTM, CDR2 ANQGSEA. Unmatched junction bases numbered 7, after V lost 4 bases and J lost 8 bases. CDR3 length: 13 residues. CDR3 residues: CSVAVTGGYEQFF. The CDR3 DNA is TGCAGCGTTGCCGTAACAGGGGGGTATGAGCAGTTCTTC.

In this sample, this clonotype turned up many times. This rearrangement joins TRBV9 to TRBJ2-2; D call uncertain. Germline values: CDR1 SGDLS, CDR2 YYNGEE. Trimming stripped 0 bases from V and 3 bases from J, with 9 bases between. The CDR3 sequence is 15 residues long. The CDR3 sequence: CASSVVQTYTGELFF. The CDR3 nucleotides are TGTGCCAGCAGCGTAGTCCAGACTTACACCGGGGAGCTGTTTTTT.

This clonotype was detected only a few times. The chain is built from TRBV18 and TRBJ2-3; D might be TRBD1 (5 bases). The CDR3 is 17 residues long. In germline, CDR1 is KGHSH, CDR2 LQKENI. V gave up 4 bases and J gave up 0 bases, with 17 bases separating them. The CDR3 region is CASSQFTREWSTDTQYF. The CDR3 DNA reads TGTGCCAGCTCACAATTTACCAGGGAATGGAGCACAGATACGCAGTATTTT.

This clonotype was observed at least ten times. The genes are TRBV10-3 and TRBJ2-3, with D possibly being TRBD1 (5 bases). The CDR3 runs to 13 residues. Germline V gene lookup returns CDR1 ENHRY and CDR2 SYGVKD. V lost 6 bases and J lost 1, with 8 bases in between. CDR3 sequence (DNA): TGTGCCATCAGGACAGAAGGCACAGATACGCAGTATTTT. Its protein is CAIRTEGTDTQYF.